The 14 T cell receptor beta chains given below trace back to one sample, sequenced in a study of blood T cell repertoires in COVID-19. The repertoire was sequenced with immunoSEQ multiplex PCR; TCRdb's copy has only in-frame clones and lacks some. Here the sample spans a few hundred thousand clones, more than 65% being singletons. The sequenced sample was peripheral blood. The receptors originated from a woman aged 40 to 55 who had recovered from COVID-19.

The CDR3 protein is CASSVGGISTDTQYF. The CDR3 nucleotides read TGTGCCAGCAGCGTGGGGGGGATTAGCACAGATACGCAGTATTTT. The chain joins TRBV9 to TRBJ2-3; 7 bases fit TRBD2. J gave up 0 bases and V 2 bases, and 3 bases lay outside the gene matches. This CDR3 is 15 amino acids long. Germline loops: CDR1 SGDLS, CDR2 YYNGEE.

The chain uses TRBV29-1 and TRBJ1-2; 10 bases are a match to TRBD1. With 7 bases clipped from V and 10 bases from J, the junction kept 15 bases outside the gene matches. Germline V gene lookup returns CDR1 SQVTM and CDR2 ANQGSEA. The CDR3 is 14 amino acids. The CDR3 here is CSAKQPGTGEAYTF. CDR3 coding DNA: TGCAGCGCTAAACAACCCGGGACAGGGGAAGCCTACACCTTC.

V gene TRBV7-2 combines with J gene TRBJ2-1; D is possibly TRBD2 (6 bases). Germline CDR1 SGHTA, CDR2 FQGNSA. V was clipped by 4 bases and J by 9 bases, with 13 bases between them. The CDR3 is made up of 13 amino acids. The CDR3 DNA is TGTGCCAGCAGCTCCCTCGGGCGGGGTGAGCAGTTCTTC. As protein: CASSSLGRGEQFF. Variable domain in full (rest from reference TRBV7-2 and TRBJ2-1): GAGVSQSPSNKVTEKGKDVELRCDPISGHTALYWYRQSLGQGLEFLIYFQGNSAPDKSGLPSDRFSAERTGGSVSTLTIQRTQQEDSAVYLCASSSLGRGEQFFGPGTRLTVL.

The rearrangement links TRBV2 to TRBJ2-5, with TRBD2 matching 12 bases. Germline lookup yields CDR1 SNHLY and CDR2 FYNNEI. With V trimmed by 7 bases and J by 5 bases, 8 bases remained unmatched. This CDR3 is built from 15 residues. The CDR3 is CASMASGGARETQYF. CDR3 sequence (DNA): TGTGCCAGCATGGCTAGCGGGGGGGCGAGGGAGACCCAGTACTTC. Based on the CDR3 plus reference TRBV2 and TRBJ2-5, the full variable domain is EPEVTQTPSHQVTQMGQEVILRCVPISNHLYFYWYRQILGQKVEFLVSFYNNEISEKSEIFDDQFSVERPDGSNFTLKIRSTKLEDSAMYFCASMASGGARETQYFGPGTRLLVL.

The rearrangement joins TRBV29-1 to TRBJ1-6, with D possibly being TRBD1 (5 bases). Germline CDR1 reads SQVTM; CDR2 reads ANQGSEA. The CDR3 runs 14 residues. V dropped 4 bases and J dropped 5 bases, with 12 bases sitting between them. Here the CDR3 reads CSVGTGTHNSPLHF. CDR3 coding DNA: TGCAGCGTTGGTACCGGGACTCATAATTCACCCCTCCACTTT.

V gene TRBV7-2 combines with J gene TRBJ2-5; 11 nucleotides align to TRBD1. This CDR3 spans 18 amino acids. Germline loops: CDR1 SGHTA, CDR2 FQGNSA. The V segment lost 0 bases and the J segment 5 bases; nucleotides outside the gene matches: 11. The DNA for the CDR3 is TGTGCCAGCAGCTTAGCGCTGTTCGGACAGGGGGCGCCTGAGACCCAGTACTTC. Translated, it gives CASSLALFGQGAPETQYF.

Only a few counts were recorded for this clone. V and J are TRBV29-1 and TRBJ1-2, with 12 bases aligning to TRBD1. The V segment lost 3 bases and the J segment 7 bases; nucleotides outside the gene matches: 6. The CDR3 is made up of 14 amino acids. The V gene's germline CDR1 is SQVTM and CDR2 ANQGSEA. CDR3 bases: TGCAGCGTTGAGTCCGGGACAGGGGGCTTTGGCTACACCTTC. Its protein product is CSVESGTGGFGYTF.

This chain links TRBV10-1 with TRBJ2-3, with D maybe TRBD2 (7 bases). CDR1 and CDR2 (germline): WNHNN, SYGVQD (reference sequence). CDR3 size: 16 residues. Trimming took 0 bases from V and 4 from J, leaving 14 bases between them. The CDR3 sequence: CASSESVGGRADTQYF. The CDR3 region has the DNA TGCGCCAGCAGTGAGTCCGTAGGGGGGAGGGCAGATACGCAGTATTTT.

The chain employs TRBV19 and TRBJ2-3, with D maybe TRBD2 (5 bases). Trimming took 4 bases from V and 4 from J, leaving 9 bases between them. Germline V CDR1 and CDR2: LNHDA, SQIVND (reference sequence). The CDR3 has 13 residues. Here the CDR3 DNA reads TGTGCCAGTAGTACCGGGGTTGCAGATACGCAGTATTTT. This gives the protein CASSTGVADTQYF.

The V call is TRBV4-3, the J call TRBJ2-2; 8 bases are shared with TRBD2. Germline V lookup: CDR1 LGHNA, CDR2 YSLEER. The V gene end was trimmed by 2 bases and the J gene end by 4 bases; junction bases not matched to a gene: 12. This CDR3 comprises 18 residues. CDR3 nucleotide sequence: TGCGCCAGCAGCCAATCCGAGGGACTAGGGACGAGCACCGGGGAGCTGTTTTTT. Translated: CASSQSEGLGTSTGELFF.

The genes are TRBV2 and TRBJ1-2; D call uncertain. This CDR3 is 13 amino acids long. Trimming stripped 4 bases from V and 8 bases from J, with 14 bases between. Germline V CDR1 and CDR2: SNHLY, FYNNEI. This CDR3 is CASSVDTRRGYTF. CDR3 coding DNA: TGTGCCAGCAGTGTTGACACAAGGCGCGGCTACACCTTC.

The V gene is TRBV10-2, the J gene TRBJ1-1; TRBD1 matches at 7 bases. The CDR3 has 14 residues. The germline V gene encodes CDR1 WSHSY and CDR2 SAAADI. Germline trimming cut 6 bases from V and 3 bases from J; bases unmatched to any gene: 7. Here the CDR3 reads CASRTGAGDTEAFF. DNA of the CDR3: TGCGCCAGCAGAACAGGGGCCGGGGACACTGAAGCTTTCTTT.

The J gene is TRBJ2-2, the V gene TRBV11-2, with no clear D. In germline, CDR1 is SGHAT, CDR2 FQNNGV. The V gene lost 4 bases and the J gene lost 3 bases, with 12 bases spanning the gap. There are 15 residues in the CDR3. CDR3 DNA sequence: TGTGCCAGCAGCTCGAGCCTTGACTACACCGGGGAGCTGTTTTTT. Protein: CASSSSLDYTGELFF.

This rearrangement joins TRBV15 to TRBJ2-1, with 11 bases identical to TRBD1. CDR1 LNHNV and CDR2 YYDKDF come from the germline V gene (reference sequence). The CDR3 totals 15 residues. After removal of 3 bases from V and 8 bases from J, the junction contained 6 bases not matched to a gene. CDR3 nucleotide sequence: TGTGCCACCAGCAGTTACCTGGGACAGGGGGATGAGCAGTTCTTC. Protein: CATSSYLGQGDEQFF.